The 4 T cell receptor beta chains presented below share a single source sample, sequenced in a study of cytomegalovirus exposure and HLA in healthy donors. With 60 Vbeta and 13 Jbeta primers, the PCR was carried out. Only in-frame clones appear in the TCRdb table, and some are missing; sequencing was by immunoSEQ multiplex PCR. The sample yields 35,000 to 40,000 clones, 74% seen once. Sequencing was done on a sample of PBMCs. These receptors were taken from a man aged 25-40 years in good health and CMV-seronegative.

The CDR3, as DNA: TGTGCCAGCTCAGCGGCCACCGGGACTAGCGGGAGGACAGATACGCAGTATTTT. As protein: CASSAATGTSGRTDTQYF. The chain employs TRBV18 and TRBJ2-3; 15 positions agree with TRBD2. Germline loops: CDR1 KGHSH, CDR2 LQKENI. V shed 5 bases, J shed 3 bases, and the junction held 9 bases outside the gene matches. The CDR3 spans 18 residues.

This chain links TRBV2 with TRBJ1-1; no clear D. The CDR3 has 13 residues. The germline V gene encodes CDR1 SNHLY and CDR2 FYNNEI. V was clipped by 10 bases and J by 5 bases, with 17 bases between them. In DNA form, the CDR3 reads TGTGCCACTCAAACGCAGGCGGGAACTGAAGCTTTCTTT. Protein: CATQTQAGTEAFF.

The chain links TRBV7-9 to TRBJ1-2, with 7 bases matching TRBD1. Losses at the gene ends were 5 bases for V and 2 bases for J; bases not matched to a gene: 5. The CDR3 contains 14 residues. Germline CDR1 SEHNR, CDR2 FQNEAQ (reference sequence). CDR3 sequence (DNA): TGTGCCAGCAGCGGGCGGGACAGCAACTATGGCTACACCTTC. This translates into CASSGRDSNYGYTF.

The chain links TRBV4-1 to TRBJ2-1; D not certain. Germline lookup yields CDR1 MGHRA and CDR2 YSYEKL. V lost 0 bases, J lost 7 bases, and 7 bases lay in between. The CDR3 loop spans 13 amino acids. Written as DNA, the CDR3 is TGCGCCAGCAGCCAAGATTTGAGGAATGAGCAGTTCTTC. It encodes CASSQDLRNEQFF.